Shown below are 29 T cell receptor beta chains from a single sample sequenced in a study of shared clonotypes between healthy human individuals. The assay was immunoSEQ multiplex PCR, and TCRdb's table has in-frame clones only and misses some. Counted here are about 2.4 million clones, approximately 93% occurring once; the ten biggest clones make up approximately 0.35%. Sequencing input: naive CD4+ T cells from PBMCs. Indicated subset: CD45RA+ positively selected. These receptors all come from a man younger than 35 in good health. Some clones in this sample may be carry-over from other donors' samples.

This chain joins TRBV28 and TRBJ2-7, with 8 bases identical to TRBD2. The ends lost 5 bases at V and 2 bases at J; junction bases unmatched: 8. From germline, CDR1 is MDHEN and CDR2 SYDVKM. The CDR3 length is 15 residues. The CDR3 DNA reads as TGTGCCAGCAGTCCCGGGGGGGCGGAAACCTACGAGCAGTACTTC. Protein sequence: CASSPGGAETYEQYF. Looking up the rest from reference TRBV28 and TRBJ2-7 gives the full variable domain: DVKVTQSSRYLVKRTGEKVFLECVQDMDHENMFWYRQDPGLGLRLIYFSYDVKMKEKGDIPEGYSVSREKKERFSLILESASTNQTSMYLCASSPGGAETYEQYFGPGTRLTVT.

The chain recombines TRBV5-6 with TRBJ2-3; possible D gene TRBD1, 6 bases. CDR1 SGHDT and CDR2 YYEEEE come from the germline V gene. The CDR3 runs 15 residues. V was cut by 1 base and J by 2 bases, with 11 bases left in between. The DNA for the CDR3 is TGTGCCAGCAGCTTGCGACAGGCCCTCACAGATACGCAGTATTTT. Translating gives CASSLRQALTDTQYF. The full variable domain, with the rest looked up from reference TRBV5-6 and TRBJ2-3, is DAGVTQSPTHLIKTRGQQVTLRCSPKSGHDTVSWYQQALGQGPQFIFQYYEEEERQRGNFPDRFSGHQFPNYSSELNVNALLLGDSALYLCASSLRQALTDTQYFGPGTRLTVL.

This chain joins TRBV19 and TRBJ2-7; possible D gene TRBD2, 6 bases. Germline CDR1 and CDR2: LNHDA and SQIVND (reference sequence). With 5 bases removed from V and 6 bases from J, the gap between germline ends came to 23 bases. The CDR3 is 16 amino acids. The CDR3 DNA sequence: TGTGCCAGTAGTGTTATTTCGGGACTCCCAAGGGGCGAGCAGTACTTC. This translates into CASSVISGLPRGEQYF.

V is TRBV9 and J is TRBJ2-2, with D maybe TRBD2 (7 bases). V was cut by 0 bases and J by 4 bases, with 13 bases left in between. The germline V gene encodes CDR1 SGDLS and CDR2 YYNGEE. This CDR3 is 16 amino acids long. The CDR3 sequence is CASSVVGGLVTGELFF. The CDR3, as DNA: TGTGCCAGCAGCGTAGTGGGGGGGCTGGTCACCGGGGAGCTGTTTTTT.

V is TRBV18 and J is TRBJ1-1, with 9 bases fitting TRBD1. Per the germline V gene, CDR1 is KGHSH and CDR2 is LQKENI. The V and J ends lost 4 bases and 1 base, in that order; junction bases with no gene match: 4. There are 15 residues in the CDR3. Written as DNA, the CDR3 is TGTGCCAGCTCACTAAGGGACAGGGCGAACACTGAAGCTTTCTTT. As protein: CASSLRDRANTEAFF. Using reference TRBV18 and TRBJ1-1 for the parts outside the CDR3, the full variable domain is NAGVMQNPRHLVRRRGQEARLRCSPMKGHSHVYWYRQLPEEGLKFMVYLQKENIIDESGMPKERFSAEFPKEGPSILRIQQVVRGDSAAYFCASSLRDRANTEAFFGQGTRLTVV.

The V and J genes are TRBV28 and TRBJ1-5; D possibly corresponds to TRBD1 (5 bases). Trimming took off 6 bases at V and 2 bases at J, with 11 bases between the two ends. This CDR3 region has 14 residues. CDR1 and CDR2 (germline): MDHEN, SYDVKM. The CDR3 is CASSKEQGNQPQHF. DNA for the CDR3: TGTGCCAGCAGCAAGGAACAGGGCAATCAGCCCCAGCATTTT.

The CDR3 spells CASSLVPGETNEKLFF. CDR3 in DNA: TGTGCCAGCAGCTTGGTTCCGGGCGAAACTAATGAAAAACTGTTTTTT. This sequence joins TRBV5-6 and TRBJ1-4; D uncertain. Trimming took 0 bases from V and 1 from J, leaving 10 bases between them. CDR1 is SGHDT, CDR2 YYEEEE, per germline. This CDR3 spans 16 amino acids. Full variable domain (rest looked up from reference TRBV5-6 and TRBJ1-4): DAGVTQSPTHLIKTRGQQVTLRCSPKSGHDTVSWYQQALGQGPQFIFQYYEEEERQRGNFPDRFSGHQFPNYSSELNVNALLLGDSALYLCASSLVPGETNEKLFFGSGTQLSVL.

The J gene is TRBJ1-2, the V gene TRBV29-1; 9 nucleotides align to TRBD1. Germline values: CDR1 SQVTM, CDR2 ANQGSEA. The J segment lost 6 bases and the V segment lost 7 bases, leaving 12 bases of the junction unmatched. The CDR3 totals 14 residues. CDR3 DNA sequence: TGCAGCGGCCTGTCAACAGGGGGCGTGGATGGCTACACCTTC. Translating gives CSGLSTGGVDGYTF.

The gene calls are TRBV6-1 and TRBJ1-2, with 10 positions matching TRBD1. This CDR3 contains 14 residues. Germline loops: CDR1 MNHNS, CDR2 SASEGT. The trim removed 7 bases at V and 2 bases at J, leaving 4 bases unmatched. CDR3 coding DNA: TGTGCCAGCAATCAGGACAGGGGGAACTATGGCTACACCTTC. The encoded protein is CASNQDRGNYGYTF.

The chain has TRBV6-5 and TRBJ1-3; 8 bases agree with TRBD1. The CDR3 loop spans 14 amino acids. CDR1 is MNHEY and CDR2 is SVGAGI in the germline V gene. Trimming removed 6 bases from V and 3 bases from J; junction bases left unmatched: 4. The CDR3 sequence: CASRPDRGGNTIYF. The CDR3 nucleotides are TGTGCCAGCAGACCCGACAGGGGTGGAAACACCATATATTTT.

With respect to this clone: Other DNA sequences in the sample encode the same CDR3. J is TRBJ1-4 and V is TRBV5-1; D remains ambiguous. Germline V gene lookup returns CDR1 SGHRS and CDR2 YFSETQ. Deletions cut 0 bases from V and 8 bases from J, with 14 bases between. The CDR3 is 15 amino acids. CDR3 protein: CASSLAEGRNEKLFF. As DNA, the CDR3 is TGCGCCAGCAGCTTGGCCGAGGGAAGGAACGAAAAACTGTTTTTT. Combining the CDR3 with reference TRBV5-1 and TRBJ1-4 gives the whole variable domain KAGVTQTPRYLIKTRGQQVTLSCSPISGHRSVSWYQQTPGQGLQFLFEYFSETQRNKGNFPGRFSGRQFSNSRSEMNVSTLELGDSALYLCASSLAEGRNEKLFFGSGTQLSVL.

This clone came up once. The chain has TRBV9 and TRBJ1-2; D may be TRBD1 (6 bases). Germline V gene data show CDR1 as SGDLS and CDR2 as YYNGEE. The germline V and J ends were trimmed by 0 bases and 7 bases, with 10 bases remaining between them. The CDR3 length is 13 residues. Written as DNA, the CDR3 is TGTGCCAGCAGCGTAGGACAGGAGGGTGGCTACACCTTC. It translates to CASSVGQEGGYTF.

The V call is TRBV11-2, the J call TRBJ1-2; D not certain. V lost 5 bases and J lost 7, with 26 bases in between. Per the germline V gene, CDR1 is SGHAT and CDR2 is FQNNGV. CDR3 length: 17 amino acids. CDR3 nucleotides: TGTGCCAGCAGCCCATTTGGCGCCTGGCGGGAGTCGGGTGGCTACACCTTC. As protein: CASSPFGAWRESGGYTF. The full variable domain, rest sourced from reference TRBV11-2 and TRBJ1-2, is EAGVAQSPRYKIIEKRQSVAFWCNPISGHATLYWYQQILGQGPKLLIQFQNNGVVDDSQLPKDRFSAERLKGVDSTLKIQPAKLEDSAVYLCASSPFGAWRESGGYTFGSGTRLTVV.

The CDR3, as DNA: TGTGCCAGCAGCCAAGATAGTGTCGCGGCCTCGAGGGAAAAACTGTTTTTT. Its protein product is CASSQDSVAASREKLFF. The gene calls are TRBV4-2 and TRBJ1-4; D is unclear. CDR3 length: 17 amino acids. The ends were cut back, 0 bases at V and 8 bases at J, with 19 bases in the middle. Germline V gene data show CDR1 as LGHNA and CDR2 as YNFKEQ.

This chain connects TRBV7-3 to TRBJ2-1, with 14 positions matching TRBD2. The CDR3 length is 14 residues. Germline trimming cut 2 bases from V and 12 bases from J; bases unmatched to any gene: 3. Germline V lookup: CDR1 SGHTA, CDR2 FQGTGA. The CDR3 spells CASSLGTSGSGQFF. The CDR3 DNA reads as TGTGCCAGCAGCTTAGGGACTAGCGGGAGCGGGCAGTTCTTC.

On this clone: This sample includes further DNA sequences coding for the same CDR3. The genes are TRBV5-1 and TRBJ2-1; 10 bases map to TRBD2. V dropped 0 bases and J dropped 8; count of bases not matched to a gene: 2. The CDR3 contains 14 residues. Germline V CDR1 and CDR2: SGHRS, YFSETQ. The CDR3 spells CASSLVLAGDEQFF. The CDR3 nucleotides are TGCGCCAGCAGCTTGGTGCTAGCGGGAGATGAGCAGTTCTTC.

The gene calls are TRBV27 and TRBJ2-4; a weak D match, TRBD1 (7 bases). Trimming cost V 5 bases and J 0 bases, with 14 bases left between them. This CDR3 has 16 amino acids. CDR1 is MNHEY and CDR2 is SMNVEV in the germline V gene (reference sequence). This CDR3 reads CASSPTGTLAKNIQYF. As DNA, the CDR3 is TGTGCCAGCAGTCCGACAGGGACTCTAGCCAAAAACATTCAGTACTTC.

The CDR3 sequence is CASSYSPGMNTEAFF. The DNA of the CDR3 is TGTGCCAGCAGTTACAGTCCGGGGATGAACACTGAAGCTTTCTTT. This chain links TRBV6-5 with TRBJ1-1, with no clear D. The germline CDR1 and CDR2 sequences are MNHEY and SVGAGI. The V end was cut by 2 bases, the J end by 0 bases, with 10 bases between. The CDR3 length is 15 residues.

The chain has TRBV27 and TRBJ2-1; 14 bases agree with TRBD2. Germline loops: CDR1 MNHEY, CDR2 SMNVEV (reference sequence). The CDR3 spans 13 residues. With V trimmed by 6 bases and J by 12 bases, 4 bases remained unmatched. The CDR3 sequence is CASRGLAGGPQFF. The CDR3 coding sequence is TGTGCCAGCAGAGGACTAGCGGGAGGTCCGCAGTTCTTC.

The V call is TRBV28, the J call TRBJ1-2, with 7 bases matching TRBD1. Trimming at V came to 9 bases and at J to 4 bases, leaving 11 bases not matched to a gene. Looked up from germline, CDR1 is MDHEN and CDR2 is SYDVKM. The CDR3 has 14 residues. CDR3 sequence (DNA): TGTGCCAGTAGACAGGGCCTTGACACCTATGGCTACACCTTC. This codes for CASRQGLDTYGYTF.

Worth noting for this clone: An end of the junction differs from the germline gene, which may be a read error. V is TRBV28 and J is TRBJ1-2; 7 bases line up with TRBD1. From germline, CDR1 is MDHEN and CDR2 SYDVKM. This CDR3 has 13 amino acids. The CDR3 DNA is TGCGTATCAGGGGACAGCCTTAACTATGGCTACACCTTC. Translation: CVSGDSLNYGYTF.

This clone was recorded a few times. The chain is built from TRBV7-9 and TRBJ1-1; unclear D gene. CDR1 SEHNR and CDR2 FQNEAQ come from the germline V gene (reference sequence). CDR3 length equals 14 residues. The ends were cut back, 3 bases at V and 1 base at J, with 9 bases in the middle. In nucleotides, the CDR3 is TGTGCCAGCAGCTTGGTCACTCAGAACACTGAAGCTTTCTTT. It encodes CASSLVTQNTEAFF.

The chain combines TRBV7-2 with TRBJ2-1; 14 bases match TRBD2. V lost 4 bases to trimming and J lost 7 bases; unmatched junction nucleotides: 6. The germline CDR1 and CDR2 sequences are SGHTA and FQGNSA. There are 16 residues in the CDR3. In DNA, the CDR3 is TGTGCCAGCAGCTACGCCGGGACTAGCGGGAGAAATGAGCAGTTCTTC. Amino acid sequence: CASSYAGTSGRNEQFF.

The chain couples TRBV6-5 to TRBJ2-7; D remains ambiguous. Deletions cut 4 bases from V and 2 bases from J, with 6 bases between. CDR1 and CDR2 from the germline V gene are MNHEY and SVGAGI. The CDR3 sequence is 12 residues long. The CDR3 here is CASSSITYEQYF. In DNA form, the CDR3 reads TGTGCCAGCAGTTCAATCACCTACGAGCAGTACTTC.

The chain employs TRBV5-1 and TRBJ2-1, with TRBD2 matching over 12 bases. V was clipped by 3 bases and J by 1 base; unmatched bases: 14. The CDR3 runs 20 residues. Germline assignment: CDR1 SGHRS and CDR2 YFSETQ. The CDR3 nucleotides are TGCGCCAGCAGCTCCCCTAGCGGGGGGGACCCCCCCCTATCCTACAATGAGCAGTTCTTC. Translating it yields CASSSPSGGDPPLSYNEQFF.

The V and J genes are TRBV28 and TRBJ2-1; 9 nucleotides agree with TRBD1. This CDR3 region has 20 residues. Germline V gene data show CDR1 as MDHEN and CDR2 as SYDVKM. V lost 4 bases to trimming and J lost 6 bases; unmatched junction nucleotides: 22. DNA for the CDR3: TGTGCCAGCAGTTCCTTCCGGTTACCTCCCGGGACAGGGAAGGGCAATGAGCAGTTCTTC. Translation: CASSSFRLPPGTGKGNEQFF.

This clone was detected once. The rearrangement uses TRBV5-4 and TRBJ1-2, with D maybe TRBD1 (5 bases). The CDR3 has 14 amino acids. The V gene's germline CDR1 is SGHNT and CDR2 YYREEE (reference sequence). V lost 1 base, J lost 4 bases, and 11 bases lay in between. CDR3 bases: TGTGCCAGCAGCTTGCTCCCCGGGACCTATGGCTACACCTTC. Translated: CASSLLPGTYGYTF.

The chain employs TRBV15 and TRBJ1-4; perhaps TRBD1 as D (5 bases). The CDR3 runs 14 residues. Germline V lookup: CDR1 LNHNV, CDR2 YYDKDF (reference sequence). Trimming cost V 7 bases and J 2 bases, with 11 bases left between them. The CDR3: CATTPRDTNEKLFF. CDR3 nucleotide sequence: TGTGCCACCACTCCCAGGGACACTAATGAAAAACTGTTTTTT.

This chain uses TRBV7-3 with TRBJ2-7; D is uncertain. This CDR3 is built from 15 residues. V was shortened by 1 base and J by 4 bases, with 14 bases between the two germline ends. Germline assignment: CDR1 SGHTA and CDR2 FQGTGA. The CDR3 loop reads CASSLMGSNQYEQYF. The CDR3, as DNA: TGTGCCAGCAGCTTAATGGGTAGCAACCAATACGAGCAGTACTTC.